The source of this T cell receptor beta chain is a study of T cells in Graves' hyperthyroidism and ophthalmopathy. General study results and limits: Blood also held most thyroid clonotypes expanded beyond 0.001.

In the ophthalmopathy cohort, Clinical Activity Score was at least 3, NOSPECS grade at least 4, and duration under 3 months. Reasons for excluding patients were uncontrolled infection, other autoimmune disease, pregnancy or lactation. Out of approximately 10 ml of fresh peripheral blood came the PBMCs. This CDR3 is 13 amino acids long. From germline, CDR1 is SGHKS and CDR2 YYEKEE (reference sequence). Deletions cut 2 bases from V and 8 bases from J, with 10 bases between. This clonotype was counted many times. Its specificity is unknown. TCR beta CDR3 region amplification was performed from RNA transcripts. The HTBI set primed first-round TCR CDR3 RT-PCR. TCRdb itself ran the multiplex PCR reads through MiXCR, one entry per CDR3 protein. The sample has approximately 410,000 distinct CDR3 sequences, over 12% seen once.

This chain connects TRBV5-5 to TRBJ1-4; the D gene is possibly TRBD1 (6 bases). The sequenced sample consisted of blood. This TCR was sampled from a man aged 18 to 29 with Graves' ophthalmopathy. The CDR3 loop reads CASSLQGSEKLFF. The CDR3 bases are TGTGCCAGCAGCTTACAGGGAAGCGAAAAACTGTTTTTT.